One and the same sample provided the 7 T cell receptor beta chains below, sequenced in a study of OX40 agonist ivuxolimab in advanced cancers. The data were produced by immunoSEQ multiplex PCR, yet TCRdb's version contains in-frame clones alone and is incomplete. The sample includes approximately 94,000 clones, 91% of them seen just once. Source: CD4+ or CD8+ T cells sorted from blood, taken in a trial of the OX40 agonist ivuxolimab. The receptor set was obtained from an adult with an advanced solid tumor such as melanoma, head and neck, liver or kidney cancer.

The V gene is TRBV10-3, the J gene TRBJ2-3; D gene uncertain. V was cut by 3 bases and J by 4 bases, with 17 bases left in between. Per the germline V gene, CDR1 is ENHRY and CDR2 is SYGVKD. The CDR3 extends over 16 amino acids. CDR3 in amino acids: CAISDFKASTADTQYF. As DNA, the CDR3 is TGTGCCATCAGTGATTTTAAAGCTTCAACGGCAGATACGCAGTATTTT.

V usage is TRBV7-2 and J usage is TRBJ2-4; no reliable D call. Trimming left V 4 bases short and J 1 base short, with 14 bases between. Germline loops: CDR1 SGHTA, CDR2 FQGNSA. The CDR3 is 16 amino acids. This chain's CDR3 is CASSWSGLGAKNIQYF. The CDR3 DNA follows: TGTGCCAGCAGCTGGTCAGGCCTCGGGGCCAAAAACATTCAGTACTTC.

The chain is built from TRBV27 and TRBJ2-7; D is uncertain. Germline loops: CDR1 MNHEY, CDR2 SMNVEV (reference sequence). The CDR3 contains 14 residues. Trimming pared 2 bases from V and 2 bases from J, leaving 10 bases between. The CDR3 reads CASSLSGGPYEQYF. Written as DNA, the CDR3 is TGTGCCAGCAGTTTAAGTGGCGGCCCCTACGAGCAGTACTTC.

The chain employs TRBV11-2 and TRBJ1-4; 7 bases are a match to TRBD1. This CDR3 has 14 residues. Looked up from germline, CDR1 is SGHAT and CDR2 is FQNNGV. The junction had 4 bases not matched to a gene; V was cut back by 5 bases and J by 4 bases. The CDR3 DNA sequence: TGTGCCAGCAGCATGGACAGGCGTAATGAAAAACTGTTTTTT. Protein product: CASSMDRRNEKLFF.

The CDR3 spells CASSQGRTGITYEQYF. In nucleotides, the CDR3 is TGCGCCAGCAGCCAGGGTCGGACAGGGATAACCTACGAGCAGTACTTC. The chain employs TRBV4-3 and TRBJ2-7; 8 bases match TRBD1. There are 16 residues in the CDR3. The germline gives CDR1 LGHNA, CDR2 YSLEER. The J segment lost 2 bases and the V segment lost 3 bases, leaving 9 bases of the junction unmatched.

The rearrangement joins TRBV7-2 to TRBJ1-5; possibly TRBD1 for D (5 bases). V was clipped by 5 bases and J by 10 bases, with 15 bases between them. This CDR3 is built from 13 residues. CDR1 SGHTA and CDR2 FQGNSA come from the germline V gene. The CDR3, as DNA: TGTGCCAGCAGCCAACCGGGGCCTTACCCCCAGCATTTT. Translation: CASSQPGPYPQHF.

The chain links TRBV5-1 to TRBJ2-2, with 10 nucleotides matching TRBD2. CDR1 is SGHRS, CDR2 YFSETQ, per germline. The CDR3 contains 19 residues. Germline trimming cut 3 bases from V and 0 bases from J; bases unmatched to any gene: 11. Here the CDR3 DNA reads TGCGCCAGCAGCTGGTGGGCTAGCGGGGGAGATCCGAACACCGGGGAGCTGTTTTTT. Translating it yields CASSWWASGGDPNTGELFF.